This T cell receptor (beta chain) was sequenced during a study of T cell clonotyping in hematopoietic cell transplantation. Study overall: Cytoreduction preceded collection of pretransplant recipient samples.

CDR3 length: 14 residues. V shed 1 base and J shed 0 bases, with 6 bases lying between them. The germline CDR1 and CDR2 sequences are SGHDN and FVKESK. Study-wide findings and caveats: Without cell sorting, CD4 versus CD8 contributions remain unresolved. Recipient TCR diversity dropped after transplant; expanded clonotypes rose from day 30 to 180.

As concerns this clone: The antigen remains undetermined.

Regarding time point: recipient sample about 28 days before transplant, after cytoreduction. The repertoire was sequenced with immunoSEQ multiplex PCR; TCRdb's copy has only in-frame clones and lacks some. The sample lists about 27,000 clones, 60% to 80% occurring once. This receptor was obtained from a man between 50 and 59 years old with myelodysplastic syndrome. Some clones in this sample may be carry-over from other donors' samples. The sequenced sample was peripheral blood mononuclear cells, obtained before stem cell transplant. This sequence joins TRBV14 and TRBJ1-1; D not resolved. This CDR3 is CASSQAGMNTEAFF. CDR3 nucleotides: TGTGCCAGCAGCCAAGCAGGAATGAACACTGAAGCTTTCTTT.